Reported below is one T cell receptor beta chain. The antigen is unknown. These data are taken from a study of T-cell memory formation after mild COVID-19. Study conclusions and caveats: Cross-reactive memory seemingly joined, as some responding clones were found in pre-infection memory. Contracting clones from day 15 to 85 had balanced CD4/CD8; later expanders favoured CD4+.

From 5'RACE with constant-segment primers came TCR alpha and TCR beta cDNA libraries that carried sample barcodes and UMIs. TCRdb used MiXCR to reprocess the 5' RACE reads, holding one entry per CDR3 protein. Of 340,000 or so distinct CDR3 sequences detected, over 10% appear once; the ten largest clones hold roughly a fifth. Sequences were obtained from PBMCs or a T cell subset sorted from them (not recorded which). The TCR comes from a man aged 18 to 35 who had mild COVID-19 (a few samples of this study predate the infection). Cell type and time point are not known.

CDR3 protein: CASSLAPSGYTF. The CDR3 coding sequence is TGTGCCAGCAGCCTTGCCCCTTCAGGCTACACCTTC. The chain is built from TRBV7-9 and TRBJ1-2; D not resolved. The V gene lost 5 bases and the J gene lost 8 bases, with 12 bases spanning the gap. Looked up from germline, CDR1 is SEHNR and CDR2 is FQNEAQ (reference sequence). This CDR3 has 12 residues.